Below are 2 T cell receptor beta chains sequenced from a single sample in a study of blood T cell repertoires in COVID-19. Generated by immunoSEQ multiplex PCR, the TCRdb table keeps only in-frame clones and is missing some. The data hold about 200,000 clones, with around 84% observed a single time. Sequencing was performed on PBMCs or T cells enriched from blood (not recorded which). The receptor source for this set is a man between 40 and 49 years old who had recovered from COVID-19.

The J gene is TRBJ2-1, the V gene TRBV18; 15 positions match TRBD2. Germline CDR1 KGHSH, CDR2 LQKENI. V shed 3 bases, J shed 4 bases, and the junction held 10 bases outside the gene matches. CDR3 length: 19 amino acids. The CDR3 loop reads CASSPRTSGRDISYNEQFF. CDR3 coding DNA: TGTGCCAGCTCACCCCGGACTAGCGGGAGGGACATCTCGTACAATGAGCAGTTCTTC.

The V and J genes are TRBV5-5 and TRBJ1-2, with D maybe TRBD1 (6 bases). The V end lost 3 bases, the J end lost 9 bases, and 12 bases lay between the germline ends. Germline V gene data show CDR1 as SGHKS and CDR2 as YYEKEE (reference sequence). CDR3 length equals 12 residues. Here the CDR3 reads CASSSSGARYTF. The CDR3 DNA sequence: TGTGCCAGCAGCTCCTCAGGGGCGCGCTACACCTTC.